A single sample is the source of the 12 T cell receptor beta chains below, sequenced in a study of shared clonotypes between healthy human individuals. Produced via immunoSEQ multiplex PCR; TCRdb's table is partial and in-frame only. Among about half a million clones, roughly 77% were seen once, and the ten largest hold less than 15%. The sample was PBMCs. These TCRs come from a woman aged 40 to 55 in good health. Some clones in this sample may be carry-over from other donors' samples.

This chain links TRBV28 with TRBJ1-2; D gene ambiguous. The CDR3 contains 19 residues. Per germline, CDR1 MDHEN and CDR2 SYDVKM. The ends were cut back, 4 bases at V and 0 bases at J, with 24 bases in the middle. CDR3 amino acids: CASSSPRASKLSANYGYTF. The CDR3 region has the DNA TGTGCCAGCAGTTCCCCACGGGCCTCAAAACTATCAGCTAACTATGGCTACACCTTC.

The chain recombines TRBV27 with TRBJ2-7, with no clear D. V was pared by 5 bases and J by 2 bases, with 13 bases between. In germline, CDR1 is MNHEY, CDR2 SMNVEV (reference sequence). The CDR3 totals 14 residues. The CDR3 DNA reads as TGTGCCAGCAGTCTTCGACTGAGCCCCTACGAGCAGTACTTC. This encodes CASSLRLSPYEQYF.

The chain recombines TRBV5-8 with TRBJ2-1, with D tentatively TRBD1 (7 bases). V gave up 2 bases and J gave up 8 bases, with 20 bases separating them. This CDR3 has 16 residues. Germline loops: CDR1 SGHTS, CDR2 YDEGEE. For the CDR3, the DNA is TGTGCCAGCAGCTTTCGGCAGGGGGGATCCCAGGATGAGCAGTTCTTC. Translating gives CASSFRQGGSQDEQFF.

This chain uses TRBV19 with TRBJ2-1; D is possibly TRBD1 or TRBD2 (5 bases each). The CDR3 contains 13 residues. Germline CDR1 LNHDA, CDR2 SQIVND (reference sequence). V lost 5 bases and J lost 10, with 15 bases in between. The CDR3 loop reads CASSLSGPTEQFF. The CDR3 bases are TGTGCCAGTAGTTTATCGGGACCGACAGAGCAGTTCTTC.

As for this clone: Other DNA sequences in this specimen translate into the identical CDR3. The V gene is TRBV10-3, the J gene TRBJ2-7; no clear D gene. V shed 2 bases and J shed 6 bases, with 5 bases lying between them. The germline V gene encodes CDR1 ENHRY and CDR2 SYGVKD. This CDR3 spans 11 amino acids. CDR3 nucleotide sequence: TGTGCCATCAGTGAGCGCAGCGAGCAGTACTTC. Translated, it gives CAISERSEQYF.

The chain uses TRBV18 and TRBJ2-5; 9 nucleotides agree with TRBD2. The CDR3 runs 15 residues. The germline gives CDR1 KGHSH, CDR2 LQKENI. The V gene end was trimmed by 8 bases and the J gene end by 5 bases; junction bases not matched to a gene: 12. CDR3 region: CASATGGRVWETQYF. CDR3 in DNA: TGTGCCAGCGCGACTGGCGGGAGGGTCTGGGAGACCCAGTACTTC.

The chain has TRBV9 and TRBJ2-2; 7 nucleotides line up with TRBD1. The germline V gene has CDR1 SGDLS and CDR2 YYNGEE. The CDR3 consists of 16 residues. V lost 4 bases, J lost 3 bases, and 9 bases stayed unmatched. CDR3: CASSFHRGGDTGELFF. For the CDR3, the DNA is TGTGCCAGCAGCTTTCACAGGGGTGGGGACACCGGGGAGCTGTTTTTT.

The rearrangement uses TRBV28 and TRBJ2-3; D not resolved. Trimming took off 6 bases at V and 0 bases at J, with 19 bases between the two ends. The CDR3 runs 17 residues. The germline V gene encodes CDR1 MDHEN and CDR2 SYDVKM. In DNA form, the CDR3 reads TGTGCCAGCAGGGAAAACCGACTCACTCCTAGCACAGATACGCAGTATTTT. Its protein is CASRENRLTPSTDTQYF.

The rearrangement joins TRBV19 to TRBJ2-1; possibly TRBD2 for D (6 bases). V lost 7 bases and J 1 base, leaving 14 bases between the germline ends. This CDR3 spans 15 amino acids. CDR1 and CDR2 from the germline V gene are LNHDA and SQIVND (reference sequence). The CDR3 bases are TGTGCCAGTAAGCCTAGCGACCGATCCTACAATGAGCAGTTCTTC. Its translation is CASKPSDRSYNEQFF.

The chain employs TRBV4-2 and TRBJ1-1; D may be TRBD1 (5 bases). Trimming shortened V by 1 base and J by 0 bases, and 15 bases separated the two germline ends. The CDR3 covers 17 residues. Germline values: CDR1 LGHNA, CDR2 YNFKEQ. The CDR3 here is CASSQVKGVRLNTEAFF. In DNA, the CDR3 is TGTGCCAGCAGCCAAGTAAAAGGGGTCCGACTGAACACTGAAGCTTTCTTT.

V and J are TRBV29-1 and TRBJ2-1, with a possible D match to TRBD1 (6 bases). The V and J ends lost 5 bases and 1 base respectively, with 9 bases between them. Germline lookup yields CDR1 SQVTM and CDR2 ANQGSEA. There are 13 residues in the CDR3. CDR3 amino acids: CSVKGVSYNEQFF. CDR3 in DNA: TGCAGCGTTAAGGGGGTTTCCTACAATGAGCAGTTCTTC.

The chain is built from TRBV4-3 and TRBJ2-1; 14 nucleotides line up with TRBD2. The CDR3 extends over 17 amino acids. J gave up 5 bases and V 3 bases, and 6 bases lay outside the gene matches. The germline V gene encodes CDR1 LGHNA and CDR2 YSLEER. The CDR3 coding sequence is TGCGCCAGCAGCCAGGGACTAGCGGGAGCGGTCGACAATGAGCAGTTCTTC. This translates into CASSQGLAGAVDNEQFF.